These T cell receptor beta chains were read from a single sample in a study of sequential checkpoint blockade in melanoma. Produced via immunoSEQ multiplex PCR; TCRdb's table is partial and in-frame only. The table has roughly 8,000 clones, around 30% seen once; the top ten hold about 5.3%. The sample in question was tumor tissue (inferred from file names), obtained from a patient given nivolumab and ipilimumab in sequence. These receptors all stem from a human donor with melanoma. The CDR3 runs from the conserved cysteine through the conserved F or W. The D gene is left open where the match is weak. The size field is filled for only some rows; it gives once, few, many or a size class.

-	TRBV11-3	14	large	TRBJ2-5	TGTGCCAGCAGCTTAGAGATGACTTTCGAGACCCAGTACTTC	CASSLEMTFETQYF
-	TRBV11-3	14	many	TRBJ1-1	TGTGCCAGCAGCTTAGGACAGTCAGGGACTGAAGCTTTCTTT	CASSLGQSGTEAFF
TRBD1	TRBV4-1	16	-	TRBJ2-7	TGCGCCAGCAGCCAAGATCAGAGACAGGGTTTATACGAGCAGTACTTC	CASSQDQRQGLYEQYF
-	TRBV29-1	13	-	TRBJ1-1	TGCAGCGTTAAAGTCGGCATGGACACTGAAGCTTTCTTT	CSVKVGMDTEAFF
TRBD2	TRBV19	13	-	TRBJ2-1	TGTGCCAGTAGCCCGACTAGCGGCAATGAGCAGTTCTTC	CASSPTSGNEQFF
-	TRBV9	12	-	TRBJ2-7	TGTGCCAGCAAGGAGGGAGCCTACGAGCAGTACTTC	CASKEGAYEQYF
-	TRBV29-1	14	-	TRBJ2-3	TGCAGCGTTGAACAAAACCAGGGGACAGATACGCAGTATTTT	CSVEQNQGTDTQYF
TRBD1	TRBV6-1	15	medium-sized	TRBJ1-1	TGTGCCAGCAGTGAAGGGATCCCGGGACAGACTGAAGCTTTCTTT	CASSEGIPGQTEAFF
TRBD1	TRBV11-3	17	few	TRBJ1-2	TGTGCCAGCAGCGGCGGGGCGCGGACAGGGGGCACAAGGGGCTACACCTTC	CASSGGARTGGTRGYTF
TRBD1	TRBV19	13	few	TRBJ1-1	TGTGCCAGTATAAAGACAGGGGCCACTGAAGCTTTCTTT	CASIKTGATEAFF
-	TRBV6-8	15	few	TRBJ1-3	TGTGCCAGCAGTCAGAAGTTCAGCTCTGGAAACACCATATATTTT	CASSQKFSSGNTIYF
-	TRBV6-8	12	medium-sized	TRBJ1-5	TGTGCCAGCAGTGGGGGTAATCAGCCCCAGCATTTT	CASSGGNQPQHF
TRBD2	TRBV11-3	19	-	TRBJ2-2	TGTGCCAGCAGCGCCATTTCACCGGGGGGGCAATGGAACACCGGGGAGCTGTTTTTT	CASSAISPGGQWNTGELFF
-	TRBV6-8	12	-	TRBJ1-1	TGTGCCGGCGGACGGAGCTCCACTGAAGCTTTCTTT	CAGGRSSTEAFF
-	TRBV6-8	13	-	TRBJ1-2	TGTGCCAGCAGGGACAGTGGCGGCTATGGCTACACCTTC	CASRDSGGYGYTF
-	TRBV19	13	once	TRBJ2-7	TGTGCCAGCAAGAGTCAGGGTTACAACGAGCAGTACTTC	CASKSQGYNEQYF
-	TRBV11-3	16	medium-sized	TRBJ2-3	TGTGCCAGCAGCTTAACGTCTGGTCGCCCCACAGATACGCAGTATTTT	CASSLTSGRPTDTQYF
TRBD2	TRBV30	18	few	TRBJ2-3	TGTGCCTGGTCCGACGGAAAATTAGCGGGAGGGGTAACAGATACGCAGTATTTT	CAWSDGKLAGGVTDTQYF
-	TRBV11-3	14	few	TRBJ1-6	TGTGCCAGCAGCTCCAGGGACTATAATTCACCCCTCCACTTT	CASSSRDYNSPLHF
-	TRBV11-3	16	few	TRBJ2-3	TGTGCCAGCAGCGGGGGGGCTTCTCATAAGACAGATACGCAGTATTTT	CASSGGASHKTDTQYF
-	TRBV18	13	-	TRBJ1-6	TGTGCCAGCTCACCAGGGGGCTCTTCACCCCTCCACTTT	CASSPGGSSPLHF
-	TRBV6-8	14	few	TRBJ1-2	TGTGCCATCAGGGCCGGGGGGCAAGGCTATGGCTACACCTTC	CAIRAGGQGYGYTF
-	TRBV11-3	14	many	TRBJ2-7	TGTGCCAGCAGCTTGCGGCTAGCAGCCATGGAGCAGTACTTC	CASSLRLAAMEQYF
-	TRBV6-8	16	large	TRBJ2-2	TGTGCCAGCAGCCTCGGGCAAATACCAAACACCGGGGAGCTGTTTTTT	CASSLGQIPNTGELFF
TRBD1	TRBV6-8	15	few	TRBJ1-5	TGTGCCAGCATCGGGGGGCAGGGGGATTATCAGCCCCAGCATTTT	CASIGGQGDYQPQHF
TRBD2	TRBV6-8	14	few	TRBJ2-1	TGTGCCAGCAGTGAGCTAGCGGGAGGGAATGAGCAGTTCTTC	CASSELAGGNEQFF
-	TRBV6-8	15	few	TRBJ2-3	TGTGCCAGCAGTCCGTTTGGGCGGGCCACAGATACGCAGTATTTT	CASSPFGRATDTQYF
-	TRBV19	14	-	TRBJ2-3	TGTGCCAGTACCCAGGGGCCAAGAACAGATACGCAGTATTTT	CASTQGPRTDTQYF
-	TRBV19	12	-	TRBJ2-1	TGTGCCAGTAGTGTAGCGCTAGGTGAGCAGTTCTTC	CASSVALGEQFF
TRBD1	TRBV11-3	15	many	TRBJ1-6	TGTGCCAGCAGCCAAAATCCCGACAGGGGATCACCCCTCCACTTT	CASSQNPDRGSPLHF
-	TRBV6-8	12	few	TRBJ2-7	TGTGCCAGCGGGGGACCATTGGCGGGGCAGTACTTC	CASGGPLAGQYF
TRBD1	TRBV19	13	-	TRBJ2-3	TGTGCCAGTAGGGACAGGGGAGCAGATACGCAGTATTTT	CASRDRGADTQYF
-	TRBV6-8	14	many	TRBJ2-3	TGTGCCAGCAGTTACAAGCGGGGCACAGATACGCAGTATTTT	CASSYKRGTDTQYF
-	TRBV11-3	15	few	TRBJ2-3	TGTGCCAGCAGCTCCCAGGGGCGGTTTACAGATACGCAGTATTTT	CASSSQGRFTDTQYF
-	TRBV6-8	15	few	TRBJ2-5	TGTGCCAGCAGCCATACTAGGGGGTCGGGCGAGACCCAGTACTTC	CASSHTRGSGETQYF